Presented here are 31 T cell receptor beta chains from one specimen sequenced in a study of blood T cell repertoires in COVID-19. TCRdb's copy holds only in-frame clones and misses some; the assay was immunoSEQ multiplex PCR. The sample carries 180,000 or so clones, roughly four fifths recorded once. The source material was peripheral blood. Receptors were obtained from a woman between 40 and 50 years old with COVID-19, enrolled during active disease.

This clone has more than one count but fewer than ten. The gene calls are TRBV19 and TRBJ2-7; 9 positions match TRBD2. Germline V gene data show CDR1 as LNHDA and CDR2 as SQIVND (reference sequence). This CDR3 has 15 residues. V shed 4 bases, J shed 2 bases, and the junction held 6 bases outside the gene matches. CDR3 sequence: CASSNELAGPYEQYF. The CDR3 coding sequence is TGTGCCAGTAGTAACGAACTAGCGGGCCCCTACGAGCAGTACTTC.

This clone was observed a few times. V usage is TRBV5-6 and J usage is TRBJ2-7; 8 bases are shared with TRBD1. The V gene's germline CDR1 is SGHDT and CDR2 YYEEEE. V was pared by 3 bases and J by 2 bases, with 10 bases of the junction left unmatched. CDR3 length: 16 residues. The CDR3: CASSSIIRDRTYEQYF. CDR3 nucleotide sequence: TGTGCCAGCAGCTCGATAATCCGGGACAGGACCTACGAGCAGTACTTC.

The CDR3 DNA sequence: TGTGCCAGCAGCCAAGTGACAGGGGGCACGAAGGGGACCCAGTACTTC. It encodes CASSQVTGGTKGTQYF. The chain couples TRBV3-1 (or the pseudogene TRBV3-2) to TRBJ2-5, with TRBD1 identical over 10 bases. The germline V gene has CDR1 LGHDT and CDR2 YNNKEL (reference sequence). J was trimmed by 7 bases and V by 1 base; bases with no gene match: 9. This CDR3 is 16 amino acids long.

V and J are TRBV10-1 and TRBJ1-1; possible D gene TRBD1, 6 bases. V lost 5 bases and J 0 bases, leaving 7 bases between the germline ends. This CDR3 has 13 residues. Germline assignment: CDR1 WNHNN and CDR2 SYGVQD (reference sequence). CDR3 nucleotide sequence: TGCGCCAGCAGTCCAGGGGTGAACACTGAAGCTTTCTTT. It is translated as CASSPGVNTEAFF.

The V gene is TRBV6-5, the J gene TRBJ2-7, with 12 bases matching TRBD1. The CDR3 consists of 14 residues. Per germline, CDR1 MNHEY and CDR2 SVGAGI. After removal of 7 bases from V and 5 bases from J, the junction contained 6 bases not matched to a gene. The CDR3 coding sequence is TGTGCCAGCACCGACGGGACAGGGGGCCACGAGCAGTACTTC. It encodes CASTDGTGGHEQYF.

J is TRBJ2-3 and V is TRBV19; D is perhaps TRBD1 (5 bases). Germline V gene lookup returns CDR1 LNHDA and CDR2 SQIVND (reference sequence). This CDR3 contains 15 residues. Trimming shortened V by 2 bases and J by 2 bases, and 11 bases separated the two germline ends. The CDR3 DNA is TGTGCCAGTAGTATATCACAGGCACACACAGATACGCAGTATTTT. It specifies CASSISQAHTDTQYF.

Only a few counts were recorded for this clone. The rearrangement links TRBV12-3 or TRBV12-4 to TRBJ1-5; D gene ambiguous. This CDR3 is built from 13 residues. Trimming pared 6 bases from V and 5 bases from J, leaving 11 bases between. In DNA, the CDR3 is TGTGCCAGCAGATTGGGCCGAGATCAGCCCCAGCATTTT. This sequence encodes CASRLGRDQPQHF.

In this sample, this clone turned up once. The chain carries TRBV18 and TRBJ2-3; TRBD2 agrees at 11 bases. There are 15 residues in the CDR3. Germline CDR1 KGHSH, CDR2 LQKENI. V shed 6 bases, J shed 6 bases, and the junction held 8 bases outside the gene matches. The DNA for the CDR3 is TGTGCCAGCTCCATCGTAGCGGGGGGGCGTGATACGCAGTATTTT. This translates into CASSIVAGGRDTQYF.

CDR3 DNA sequence: TGTGCCAGCAGCGACCGGACTAGCGGGGTCAGCTCCTACAATGAGCAGTTCTTC. This sequence encodes CASSDRTSGVSSYNEQFF. The rearrangement links TRBV7-6 to TRBJ2-1; 12 bases map to TRBD2. This CDR3 region has 18 residues. Germline trimming cut 5 bases from V and 0 bases from J; bases unmatched to any gene: 8. The V gene's germline CDR1 is SGHVS and CDR2 FNYEAQ.

This chain links TRBV6-5 with TRBJ2-2; 7 bases are a match to TRBD1. CDR1 and CDR2 (germline): MNHEY, SVGAGI. Trimming at V came to 10 bases and at J to 6 bases, leaving 5 bases not matched to a gene. The CDR3 has 12 residues. CDR3 loop: CATTGVSGELFF. The CDR3, as DNA: TGTGCCACTACAGGGGTTTCCGGGGAGCTGTTTTTT.

This clone is classed as medium-sized. The chain is built from TRBV7-8 and TRBJ2-7; TRBD2 matches at 8 bases. J gave up 1 base and V 3 bases, and 5 bases lay outside the gene matches. This CDR3 has 15 amino acids. CDR1 and CDR2 from the germline V gene are SGHVS and FQNEAQ. The CDR3 here is CASSLRGVESYEQYF. CDR3 DNA: TGTGCCAGCAGCTTGCGGGGGGTCGAGTCCTACGAGCAGTACTTC.

This chain uses TRBV2 with TRBJ1-5; 8 nucleotides line up with TRBD1. The trim removed 8 bases at V and 4 bases at J, leaving 7 bases unmatched. There are 14 residues in the CDR3. Germline V lookup: CDR1 SNHLY, CDR2 FYNNEI. The CDR3 nucleotides are TGTGCCAGCCAGTACGGGACAGGAAATCAGCCCCAGCATTTT. Protein: CASQYGTGNQPQHF.

This rearrangement joins TRBV7-9 to TRBJ1-2, with no clear D. V was pared by 3 bases and J by 8 bases, with 13 bases between. Per the germline V gene, CDR1 is SEHNR and CDR2 is FQNEAQ (reference sequence). CDR3 length: 13 residues. Here the CDR3 reads CASSFVLREGYTF. CDR3 coding DNA: TGTGCCAGCAGCTTCGTTTTACGGGAAGGCTACACCTTC.

This chain links TRBV5-5 with TRBJ1-4; 12 bases match TRBD1. CDR3 size: 19 residues. Unmatched junction bases numbered 16, after V lost 4 bases and J lost 6 bases. Germline V lookup: CDR1 SGHKS, CDR2 YYEKEE (reference sequence). The DNA of the CDR3 is TGTGCCAGCAGCCCGACCGGGACAGGGGGCTTTGTAGGAGATGAAAAACTGTTTTTT. It codes for CASSPTGTGGFVGDEKLFF.

V is TRBV2 and J is TRBJ1-5; no clear D. This CDR3 is 13 amino acids long. Trimming cost V 8 bases and J 0 bases, with 8 bases left between them. Germline loops: CDR1 SNHLY, CDR2 FYNNEI. The CDR3 spells CASQVYSNQPQHF. DNA of the CDR3: TGTGCCAGCCAGGTTTATAGCAATCAGCCCCAGCATTTT.

The V call is TRBV27, the J call TRBJ1-5, with 8 bases matching TRBD1. This CDR3 has 17 residues. Germline V gene data show CDR1 as MNHEY and CDR2 as SMNVEV (reference sequence). V lost 1 base to trimming and J lost 1 base; unmatched junction nucleotides: 6. The CDR3 region is CASSLWGPGGSNQPQHF. The DNA for the CDR3 is TGTGCCAGCAGTTTATGGGGTCCAGGGGGCAGCAATCAGCCCCAGCATTTT.

The chain is built from TRBV6-5 and TRBJ1-1; 7 positions match TRBD1. Germline V gene lookup returns CDR1 MNHEY and CDR2 SVGAGI. J was trimmed by 4 bases and V by 9 bases; bases with no gene match: 2. The CDR3 is 11 amino acids. DNA of the CDR3: TGTGCCAGTGACAGGGTCACTGAAGCTTTCTTT. As protein: CASDRVTEAFF.

The J gene is TRBJ1-4, the V gene TRBV30; D is ambiguous. The CDR3 sequence is 15 residues long. From germline, CDR1 is GTSNPN and CDR2 SVGIG (reference sequence). V was trimmed by 1 base and J by 0 bases, leaving 9 bases between them. CDR3 loop: CAWSGRSTTNEKLFF. The CDR3 nucleotides read TGTGCCTGGAGTGGTAGATCCACAACTAATGAAAAACTGTTTTTT.

In the case of this clone: This sample also contains other DNA sequences that code for the same CDR3. The rearrangement joins TRBV7-3 to TRBJ2-5; possible D gene TRBD2, 6 bases. The V gene's germline CDR1 is SGHTA and CDR2 FQGTGA. The CDR3 loop spans 14 amino acids. Trimming took off 3 bases at V and 5 bases at J, with 13 bases between the two ends. DNA of the CDR3: TGTGCCAGCAGCTTGGCGGGGAGAGGTGAGACCCAGTACTTC. Encoded protein: CASSLAGRGETQYF.

Notes on this clone: Other DNA variants within this sample encode the same CDR3. The chain couples TRBV19 to TRBJ2-6, with D hard to call. This CDR3 spans 15 amino acids. V lost 3 bases and J 0 bases, leaving 6 bases between the germline ends. Germline loops: CDR1 LNHDA, CDR2 SQIVND (reference sequence). The CDR3 nucleotides are TGTGCCAGTAGTATTCTGAGCTCTGGGGCCAACGTCCTGACTTTC. Translated: CASSILSSGANVLTF. The full variable domain, rest sourced from reference TRBV19 and TRBJ2-6, is DGGITQSPKYLFRKEGQNVTLSCEQNLNHDAMYWYRQDPGQGLRLIYYSQIVNDFQKGDIAEGYSVSREKKESFPLTVTSAQKNPTAFYLCASSILSSGANVLTFGAGSRLTVL.

The V gene is TRBV28, the J gene TRBJ2-3, with 10 positions matching TRBD1. CDR3 length: 15 amino acids. CDR1 is MDHEN, CDR2 SYDVKM, per germline. V gave up 6 bases and J gave up 2 bases; unmatched junction bases: 5. CDR3 sequence: CASRSGTGDTDTQYF. The CDR3, as DNA: TGTGCCAGCAGATCCGGGACAGGGGACACAGATACGCAGTATTTT.

The gene calls are TRBV28 and TRBJ2-7, with D maybe TRBD2 (5 bases). CDR1 and CDR2 (germline): MDHEN, SYDVKM. Trimming stripped 2 bases from V and 0 bases from J, with 17 bases between. The length of the CDR3 is 17 residues. The CDR3 region has the DNA TGTGCCAGCAGTTTAGAAGGACTGCATATGAGCTCCTACGAGCAGTACTTC. Its protein product is CASSLEGLHMSSYEQYF.

V is TRBV27 and J is TRBJ2-3; TRBD2 might be the D (6 bases). Per the germline V gene, CDR1 is MNHEY and CDR2 is SMNVEV (reference sequence). V lost 6 bases and J lost 5, with 18 bases in between. The CDR3 has 15 residues. CDR3 protein: CASRLSGGLGDTQYF. For the CDR3, the DNA is TGTGCCAGCAGATTGTCCGGGGGTCTGGGAGATACGCAGTATTTT.

This clone showed up many times. The DNA for the CDR3 is TGTGCCAGCAGTTTAAACTGGGCAGGGGGCTACACCTTC. Protein sequence: CASSLNWAGGYTF. The V gene is TRBV27, the J gene TRBJ1-2, with a possible D match to TRBD1 (5 bases). The CDR3 length is 13 residues. Per the germline V gene, CDR1 is MNHEY and CDR2 is SMNVEV (reference sequence). Deletions cut 2 bases from V and 8 bases from J, with 12 bases between.

This clone has a single count. The chain has TRBV2 and TRBJ1-6, with a weak D call TRBD1 (5 bases). The CDR3 is 16 residues long. Trimming took 3 bases from V and 0 from J, leaving 9 bases between them. Germline V lookup: CDR1 SNHLY, CDR2 FYNNEI. For the CDR3, the DNA is TGTGCCAGCAGTGATACAGGCAGCTCCTATAATTCACCCCTCCACTTT. It yields the protein CASSDTGSSYNSPLHF. The variable domain in full, with the rest retrieved from reference TRBV2 and TRBJ1-6, is EPEVTQTPSHQVTQMGQEVILRCVPISNHLYFYWYRQILGQKVEFLVSFYNNEISEKSEIFDDQFSVERPDGSNFTLKIRSTKLEDSAMYFCASSDTGSSYNSPLHFGNGTRLTVT.

Regarding this clone: The sample contains more than one DNA sequence encoding this CDR3. The chain carries TRBV12-3 or TRBV12-4 and TRBJ2-1, with D unresolved. The CDR3 consists of 11 residues. V was cut by 5 bases and J by 7 bases, with 6 bases left in between. CDR3 amino acids: CASSRRNEQFF. The CDR3 DNA reads as TGTGCCAGCAGTCGCAGAAATGAGCAGTTCTTC.

This rearrangement joins TRBV5-1 to TRBJ1-6, with D perhaps TRBD1 (5 bases). This CDR3 spans 15 amino acids. Trimming removed 2 bases from V and 6 bases from J, with 12 bases in between. Germline V gene data show CDR1 as SGHRS and CDR2 as YFSETQ. The CDR3 nucleotides read TGCGCCAGCAGCTTTCTAGGGGATAGTAATTCACCCCTCCACTTT. Protein product: CASSFLGDSNSPLHF.

The J gene is TRBJ2-3, the V gene TRBV19; 10 bases are a match to TRBD2. J lost 3 bases, V lost 3 bases, and 9 bases had no gene match. The CDR3 loop spans 17 amino acids. CDR1 and CDR2 (germline): LNHDA, SQIVND (reference sequence). The CDR3 sequence is CASSIKGLAFGTDTQYF. As DNA, the CDR3 is TGTGCCAGTAGTATCAAGGGACTAGCGTTTGGTACAGATACGCAGTATTTT. The whole variable domain, filled in from reference TRBV19 and TRBJ2-3, reads DGGITQSPKYLFRKEGQNVTLSCEQNLNHDAMYWYRQDPGQGLRLIYYSQIVNDFQKGDIAEGYSVSREKKESFPLTVTSAQKNPTAFYLCASSIKGLAFGTDTQYFGPGTRLTVL.

The V and J genes are TRBV4-1 and TRBJ1-3; 11 bases align to TRBD1. Germline loops: CDR1 MGHRA, CDR2 YSYEKL. This CDR3 has 16 amino acids. With 0 bases clipped from V and 8 bases from J, the junction kept 6 bases outside the gene matches. DNA for the CDR3: TGCGCCAGCAGCCAAGAAGGACAGGGGGCGCGTCACACCATATATTTT. It encodes CASSQEGQGARHTIYF.

The rearrangement links TRBV30 to TRBJ2-1; 7 nucleotides match TRBD1. Per germline, CDR1 GTSNPN and CDR2 SVGIG (reference sequence). The trim removed 3 bases at V and 8 bases at J, leaving 10 bases unmatched. There are 14 residues in the CDR3. CDR3 in amino acids: CAWSATGEEYEQFF. For the CDR3, the DNA is TGTGCCTGGAGCGCAACAGGGGAAGAGTATGAGCAGTTCTTC.

The V gene is TRBV24-1, the J gene TRBJ2-1; TRBD2 matches 7 bases. Trimming removed 5 bases from V and 6 bases from J; junction bases left unmatched: 9. CDR3 length: 15 amino acids. CDR1 is KGHDR, CDR2 SFDVKD, per germline. The CDR3 DNA reads TGTGCCACCAGTGTGGCGGGAGTGAGTGGCAATGAGCAGTTCTTC. Translated: CATSVAGVSGNEQFF.